Below, 3 T cell receptor beta chains from the same sample are listed, as sequenced in a study of CD4 T cells in relation to SARS-CoV-2 and coronaviruses. These receptors are not linked to any known antigen. Before the COVID-19 pandemic, during about 2010-2018, CD4+ T cells were taken from unexposed donors. After about 10 days of culture, CD4+ T cells were isolated. Method: immunoSEQ multiplex PCR; TCRdb's copy keeps in-frame clones and lacks some. This sample yields around 25,000 clones, of which roughly 80% are seen a single time; roughly 18% belongs to the top ten. The sample taken for sequencing was CD4+ T cells from PBMCs, cultured in vitro. The receptors were gathered from a human donor in good health.

This clone was detected only once. This sequence joins TRBV10-3 and TRBJ1-5; the match to TRBD1 covers 7 bases. The germline CDR1 and CDR2 sequences are ENHRY and SYGVKD. The CDR3 is 14 residues long. V lost 2 bases, J lost 6 bases, and 4 bases stayed unmatched. The CDR3 DNA reads as TGTGCCATCAGTGAGGGCAGGGGGGGTCAGCCCCAGCATTTT. Protein sequence: CAISEGRGGQPQHF.

V is TRBV12-3 or TRBV12-4 and J is TRBJ1-1; a possible D gene is TRBD1 (6 bases). CDR3 length equals 13 residues. Trimming took off 5 bases at V and 8 bases at J, with 15 bases between the two ends. In nucleotides, the CDR3 is TGTGCCAGCAGTACAGGGATGGGGTTAGAAGCTTTCTTT. This gives the protein CASSTGMGLEAFF.

The chain employs TRBV13 and TRBJ2-7; 11 bases agree with TRBD2. The ends lost 3 bases at V and 3 bases at J; junction bases unmatched: 1. The germline V gene has CDR1 PRHDT and CDR2 FYEKMQ (reference sequence). The CDR3 loop spans 14 amino acids. CDR3 bases: TGTGCCAGCAGCTTCGGGACTAGCGGCTACGAGCAGTACTTC. As protein: CASSFGTSGYEQYF.